These T cell receptor beta chains were read from a single sample in a study of shared clonotypes between healthy human individuals. Sequencing was performed with immunoSEQ multiplex PCR; in TCRdb, only in-frame clones are kept and a portion is missing. The sample records about 1,800,000 clones, just under 95% being singletons. Sequenced input: naive CD8+ T cells sorted from blood. The receptors shown here come from a man between 18 and 35 years old in good health. Each CDR3 is given with its conserved first and last residue. D genes are given only for firm matches. Rows give clone size only sometimes, using once, few, many, or a class for an expanded clone.

NA	TRBV15	TRBJ2-7	NA	TGTGCCACCAGCAGCGTCCGGGACACAAACTACGAGCAGTACTTC	CATSSVRDTNYEQYF
NA	TRBV4-1	TRBJ2-7	once	TGCGCCAGCAGCCAAAGGGCAGGGAGCTCCTACGAGCAGTACTTC	CASSQRAGSSYEQYF
NA	TRBV7-2	TRBJ2-7	NA	TGTGCCAGCAGCTTAGTACCGGGGCGCTACGAGCAGTACTTC	CASSLVPGRYEQYF
NA	TRBV5-6	TRBJ1-6	NA	TGTGCCAGCAGCTCGGGCGGTCAACCCCTCCACTTT	CASSSGGQPLHF
NA	TRBV6-1	TRBJ1-5	NA	TGTGCCAGCAGCTTGGACAGAAATCAGCCCCAGCATTTT	CASSLDRNQPQHF
NA	TRBV6-5	TRBJ1-2	NA	TGTGCCAGCAGTTACGGGCAGGTGGATGGCTACACCTTC	CASSYGQVDGYTF
NA	TRBV27	TRBJ1-6	NA	TGTGCCAGCAGTTTGGAGCACAGCTCCTATAATTCACCCCTCCACTTT	CASSLEHSSYNSPLHF
TRBD1	TRBV28	TRBJ2-7	NA	TGTGCCAGCAGTTTACGTGCGGGACAGGGGGCGAGGGAGCAGTACTTC	CASSLRAGQGAREQYF
NA	TRBV9	TRBJ2-1	NA	TGTGCCAGCAGCGTAGCGAGCGGACCAGAGCAGTTCTTC	CASSVASGPEQFF
NA	TRBV9	TRBJ2-2	NA	TGTGCCAGCAGCGTGAGGGGGACCGGGGAGCTGTTTTTT	CASSVRGTGELFF
TRBD1	TRBV9	TRBJ2-3	NA	TGTGCCAGCAGCGCCCCGGACAGGGGGTTTAGTACGCAGTATTTT	CASSAPDRGFSTQYF
NA	TRBV5-6	TRBJ1-6	NA	TGTGCCAGCAGTCCTGGCAATTCAATGTCCCTCCACTTT	CASSPGNSMSLHF
NA	TRBV10-3	TRBJ2-1	NA	TGTGCCATCACAGCCGCTAGCAATGAGCAGTTCTTC	CAITAASNEQFF
NA	TRBV6-6	TRBJ1-6	NA	TGTGCCAGCAGTTACGGAGCGGGGTATTCACCCCTCCACTTT	CASSYGAGYSPLHF
NA	TRBV5-8	TRBJ2-5	NA	TGTGCCAGCAGCTCACTAACCCGGGGGCAAGAGACCCAGTACTTC	CASSSLTRGQETQYF
TRBD1	TRBV7-9	TRBJ1-5	NA	TGTGCCAGCAGCCCTCCGACAGGGAATAGCAATCAGCCCCAGCATTTT	CASSPPTGNSNQPQHF
NA	TRBV7-9	TRBJ2-7	NA	TGTGCCAGCAGCCCGACGGACTCCTACGAGCAGTACTTC	CASSPTDSYEQYF
NA	TRBV25-1	TRBJ1-6	NA	TGTGCCAGCAGTGAAGACTATAATTCACCCCTCCACTTT	CASSEDYNSPLHF
TRBD2	TRBV27	TRBJ2-3	NA	TGTGCCAGCAGCATGGGGACTAGCTTAGTGGCAGATACGCAGTATTTT	CASSMGTSLVADTQYF
NA	TRBV11-2	TRBJ2-3	NA	TGTGCCAGCAGCTTAGGGCTAGAAGGTGGCACAGATACGCAGTATTTT	CASSLGLEGGTDTQYF
NA	TRBV6-5	TRBJ1-1	NA	TGTGCCACCCTTGCGGGGCCCGGGGCTGAGGCTTTCTTT	CATLAGPGAEAFF
TRBD1	TRBV30	TRBJ2-7	NA	TGTGCCTTGAGAGGCGAGGTGGGGACAGGATCCTACGAGCAGTACTTC	CALRGEVGTGSYEQYF
NA	TRBV30	TRBJ2-3	NA	TGTGCCTGGAGTGGGACACAATGGGGCACAGATACGCAGTATTTT	CAWSGTQWGTDTQYF
TRBD1	TRBV27	TRBJ2-7	NA	TGTGCCAGCAGTTTAGTGGGACAGGGCACTTTATACGAGCAGTACTTC	CASSLVGQGTLYEQYF
NA	TRBV2	TRBJ1-4	NA	TGTGCCAGCAGAGATAAAAAGGAAAAACTGTTTTTT	CASRDKKEKLFF
NA	TRBV19	TRBJ1-1	NA	TGTGCCAGTAGTATAGACCTGGACAGGAACACTGAAGCTTTCTTT	CASSIDLDRNTEAFF
TRBD1	TRBV7-9	TRBJ1-1	NA	TGTGCCAGCAGCTTAGGCCCTTCACAGGGGTTGTACGCTGAAGCTTTCTTT	CASSLGPSQGLYAEAFF
NA	TRBV7-8	TRBJ1-4	NA	TGTGCCAGCAAGGGGACGGCAACTAATGAAAAACTGTTTTTT	CASKGTATNEKLFF
NA	TRBV27	TRBJ1-3	NA	TGTGCCAGCAGTCCCTCGGAGGGAGACTCTGGAAACACCATATATTTT	CASSPSEGDSGNTIYF
NA	TRBV7-8	TRBJ2-7	NA	TGTGCCAGCAGCTTAGTAGCGGTTTCCTACGAGCAGTACTTC	CASSLVAVSYEQYF
TRBD1	TRBV4-1	TRBJ2-7	once	TGCGCCAGCAGCATCCGGGACAGGGGGTCCTACGAGCAGTACTTC	CASSIRDRGSYEQYF
NA	TRBV10-3	TRBJ2-7	NA	TGTGCCATCAGTGACAGGCACTACGAGCAGTACTTC	CAISDRHYEQYF
TRBD1	TRBV19	TRBJ1-5	NA	TGTGCCAGTAGTATAGGGGGGACAGGGCTTCAGCCCCAGCATTTT	CASSIGGTGLQPQHF
TRBD1	TRBV11-2	TRBJ2-7	NA	TGTGCCAGCAGCACGGACAGGGGGCTCTACGAGCAGTACTTC	CASSTDRGLYEQYF
NA	TRBV6-4	TRBJ2-7	NA	TGTGCCAGCAGTGCCACCCCGGGCGGATGGGTACCCGAGCAGTACTTC	CASSATPGGWVPEQYF
NA	TRBV11-2	TRBJ1-1	few	TGTGCCAGCAGCTTAGCGGCATTCTCTGAAGCTTTCTTT	CASSLAAFSEAFF
NA	TRBV30	TRBJ1-1	NA	TGTGCCTGGAGCGCCGGGAATGAAGCTTTCTTT	CAWSAGNEAFF
TRBD1	TRBV27	TRBJ1-4	NA	TGTGCCAGCAGTCTCAGGGGGTTAGATGAAAAACTGTTTTTT	CASSLRGLDEKLFF
TRBD2	TRBV7-9	TRBJ2-1	NA	TGTGCCAGCAGCTCACGTACTGCGGGGGGATACAATGAGCAGTTCTTC	CASSSRTAGGYNEQFF
NA	TRBV27	TRBJ1-2	NA	TGTGCCAGCAGTTTATCGGGCCCCTCGGCGGGCTATGGCTACACCTTC	CASSLSGPSAGYGYTF